Listed here are 10 T cell receptor beta chains from one sample, sequenced in a study of CD8 T cells in Susac syndrome. Reverse transcription of about 0.5 to 1 ug RNA used random hexamers. Each CDR3 protein is one row after TCRdb ran MiXCR on the immunoSEQ multiplex PCR reads. The sample carries approximately 57,000 distinct CDR3 sequences, over 90% recorded once. Specimen: CD8+ T cells from PBMCs. The receptors shown here come from a human donor with Susac syndrome.

J is TRBJ2-3 and V is TRBV7-9, with TRBD2 as a possible D gene (5 bases). V was cut by 5 bases and J by 0 bases, with 12 bases left in between. The CDR3 loop spans 15 amino acids. Germline CDR1 SEHNR, CDR2 FQNEAQ (reference sequence). The CDR3, as DNA: TGTGCCAGCAGCATTCAGGAGGCTAGCACAGATACGCAGTATTTT. It specifies CASSIQEASTDTQYF.

The chain combines TRBV29-1 with TRBJ2-1; D perhaps matches TRBD2 (5 bases). Germline-derived CDR1 and CDR2 are SQVTM and ANQGSEA. The length of the CDR3 is 17 residues. The V end lost 3 bases, the J end lost 6 bases, and 24 bases lay between the germline ends. The CDR3 region has the DNA TGCAGCGTTGAGAACAAATCCGGGAAGTCGAGTATCAATGAGCAGTTCTTC. Its translation: CSVENKSGKSSINEQFF.

The chain is built from TRBV29-1 and TRBJ2-6; D not resolved. From germline, CDR1 is SQVTM and CDR2 ANQGSEA. The CDR3 covers 16 residues. V lost 4 bases, J lost 0 bases, and 13 bases lay in between. The CDR3 sequence: CSVVAEAPSGANVLTF. The DNA for the CDR3 is TGCAGCGTTGTGGCAGAGGCCCCCTCTGGGGCCAACGTCCTGACTTTC.

V usage is TRBV2 and J usage is TRBJ1-1; a weak D match, TRBD1 (5 bases). V lost 4 bases to trimming and J lost 5 bases, with 23 bases between them. The CDR3 contains 17 residues. Germline V gene sequence: CDR1 SNHLY, CDR2 FYNNEI. Here the CDR3 DNA reads TGTGCCAGCAGTGCTCGCCAGGGAGGAAGACCTGGGACTGAAGCTTTCTTT. Protein: CASSARQGGRPGTEAFF.

This chain links TRBV7-9 with TRBJ2-2; a possible D gene is TRBD1 (7 bases). Trimming removed 5 bases from V and 5 bases from J, with 12 bases in between. Germline assignment: CDR1 SEHNR and CDR2 FQNEAQ (reference sequence). This CDR3 contains 14 residues. As DNA, the CDR3 is TGTGCCAGCAGCGCGGGACAGAGGACCGGGGAGCTGTTTTTT. As protein: CASSAGQRTGELFF.

This rearrangement joins TRBV12-3 or TRBV12-4 to TRBJ2-1; D ambiguous. The CDR3 is 13 residues long. V dropped 1 base and J dropped 1 base, with 2 bases sitting between them. This chain's CDR3 is CASSLGSYNEQFF. The DNA for the CDR3 is TGTGCCAGCAGTTTAGGGTCCTACAATGAGCAGTTCTTC.

The V call is TRBV7-9, the J call TRBJ1-2; D is perhaps TRBD1 (5 bases). The ends were cut back, 8 bases at V and 4 bases at J, with 17 bases in the middle. The CDR3 is made up of 14 amino acids. Per the germline V gene, CDR1 is SEHNR and CDR2 is FQNEAQ (reference sequence). CDR3 in DNA: TGTGCCAGCGAAAAAGAACGGGGCGCCTATGGCTACACCTTC. This encodes CASEKERGAYGYTF.

The V call is TRBV4-2, the J call TRBJ1-1, with D unresolved. Trimming stripped 2 bases from V and 1 base from J, with 8 bases between. CDR3 length: 14 amino acids. The germline V gene has CDR1 LGHNA and CDR2 YNFKEQ. The CDR3 nucleotides are TGTGCCAGCAGCCAACAGACAACGAACACTGAAGCTTTCTTT. It codes for CASSQQTTNTEAFF.

The chain carries TRBV7-9 and TRBJ2-7; D is undetermined. V dropped 2 bases and J dropped 3 bases, with 11 bases sitting between them. The CDR3 runs to 14 residues. Germline values: CDR1 SEHNR, CDR2 FQNEAQ (reference sequence). The CDR3 DNA is TGTGCCAGCAGCTTAAACAACAGATACTACGAGCAGTACTTC. Translation: CASSLNNRYYEQYF.

This chain uses TRBV12-3 or TRBV12-4 with TRBJ2-5; D is ambiguous. The CDR3 is 13 residues long. Trimming took off 5 bases at V and 5 bases at J, with 12 bases between the two ends. CDR3 coding DNA: TGTGCCAGCAGTCCCGCTAGGCGGGAGACCCAGTACTTC. This translates into CASSPARRETQYF.